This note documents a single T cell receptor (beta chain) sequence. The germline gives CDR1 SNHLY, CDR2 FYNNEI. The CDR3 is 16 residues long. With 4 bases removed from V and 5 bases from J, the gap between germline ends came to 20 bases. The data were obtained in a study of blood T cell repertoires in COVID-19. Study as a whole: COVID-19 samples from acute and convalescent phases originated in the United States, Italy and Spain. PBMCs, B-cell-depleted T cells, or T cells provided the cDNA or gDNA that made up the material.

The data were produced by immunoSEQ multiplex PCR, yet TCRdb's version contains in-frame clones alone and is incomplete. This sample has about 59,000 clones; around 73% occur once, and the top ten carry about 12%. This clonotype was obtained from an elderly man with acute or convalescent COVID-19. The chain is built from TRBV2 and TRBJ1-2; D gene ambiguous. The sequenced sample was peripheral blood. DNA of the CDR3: TGTGCCAGCAGTGTGGAAGACCCTTCGCGGGATTATGGCTACACCTTC. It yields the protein CASSVEDPSRDYGYTF.